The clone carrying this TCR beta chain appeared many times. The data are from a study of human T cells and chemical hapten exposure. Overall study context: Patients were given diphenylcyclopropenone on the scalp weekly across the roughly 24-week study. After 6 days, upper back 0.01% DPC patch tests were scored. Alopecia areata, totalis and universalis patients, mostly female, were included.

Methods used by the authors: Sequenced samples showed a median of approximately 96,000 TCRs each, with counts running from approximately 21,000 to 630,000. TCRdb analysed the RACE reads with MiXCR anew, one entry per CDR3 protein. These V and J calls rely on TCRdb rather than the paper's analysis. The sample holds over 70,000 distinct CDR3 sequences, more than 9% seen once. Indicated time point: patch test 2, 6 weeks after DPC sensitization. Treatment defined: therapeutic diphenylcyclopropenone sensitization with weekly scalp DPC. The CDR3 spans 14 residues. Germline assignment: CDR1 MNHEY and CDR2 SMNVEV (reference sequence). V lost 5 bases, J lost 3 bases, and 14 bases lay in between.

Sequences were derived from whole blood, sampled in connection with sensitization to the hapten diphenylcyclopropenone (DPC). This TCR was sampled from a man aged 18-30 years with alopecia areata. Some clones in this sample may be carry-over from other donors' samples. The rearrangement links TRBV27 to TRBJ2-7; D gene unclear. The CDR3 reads CASSAKLGGYEQYV. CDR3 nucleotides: TGTGCCAGCAGTGCCAAATTAGGCGGCTACGAGCAGTACGTC.